One TCR beta chain is described in this entry. Its antigen remains unknown. This entry comes from a study of shared clonotypes between healthy human individuals. Broader study findings: Sample collection involved blood only; tissue repertoires are likely different. Despite large depth, rarefaction showed incomplete sorted-subset sequencing.

Trimming took 7 bases from V and 0 from J, leaving 13 bases between them. There are 14 residues in the CDR3. Germline-derived CDR1 and CDR2 are MRHNA and SNTAGT. Adults of Caucasian background living in Nashville, Tennessee made up all donors. Partitioning of CD4+ cells yielded a CD45RA+ naive subset and a CD45RA-negative memory subset. Profiled with immunoSEQ multiplex PCR; TCRdb holds only in-frame clones, not every one. The sample comprises about 1.5 million clones, 98% of which are singletons, and approximately 0.44% rests with the top ten. The sequence came from a man aged 30 to 45 in good health. This chain links TRBV6-4 with TRBJ2-7; D is ambiguous. Sequenced sample: naive CD4+ T cells sorted from blood. Sample subset: CD45RA+ positively selected. In DNA form, the CDR3 reads TGTGCCAGCAAGTTGTCCAGCTACTCCTACGAGCAGTACTTC. Amino acids: CASKLSSYSYEQYF.